Below, 7 T cell receptor beta chains from the same sample are listed, as sequenced in a study of early T cells in non-severe SARS-CoV-2 infection. TCRdb re-called the 5' RACE reads with MiXCR, one entry per CDR3 protein. The data show under 70,000 distinct CDR3 sequences, with roughly 13% seen just once and about a tenth held by the top ten. This specimen consisted of whole blood, obtained at baseline. Receptors originate from an adult who was a healthcare worker with PCR-confirmed SARS-CoV-2 infection or an uninfected control (not recorded which).

In its sample, this clonotype was seen a few times. V and J are TRBV7-6 and TRBJ1-4; 7 bases match TRBD1. The V gene's germline CDR1 is SGHVS and CDR2 FNYEAQ. V was clipped by 2 bases and J by 14 bases; unmatched bases: 8. The CDR3 runs 13 residues. Written as DNA, the CDR3 is TGTGCCAGCAGCTTATCGAGGGGGGACAGTCTGTTTTTT. This gives the protein CASSLSRGDSLFF.

This clonotype has more than one count but fewer than ten. The chain links TRBV3-1 to TRBJ2-7; D ambiguous. The CDR3 length is 14 residues. Germline V gene sequence: CDR1 LGHDT, CDR2 YNNKEL (reference sequence). Trimming removed 4 bases from V and 1 base from J, with 11 bases in between. Here the CDR3 reads CASSPGLLSYEQYF. CDR3 coding DNA: TGTGCCAGCAGCCCGGGTCTTCTATCCTACGAGCAGTACTTC.

Ten or more counts support this clonotype. The chain employs TRBV5-1 and TRBJ1-2; TRBD1 matches 7 bases. CDR3 length: 14 residues. In germline, CDR1 is SGHRS, CDR2 YFSETQ. J gave up 4 bases and V 5 bases, and 8 bases lay outside the gene matches. The CDR3 is CASRLTGSGYGYTF. CDR3 nucleotide sequence: TGCGCCAGCAGACTGACAGGGTCGGGCTATGGCTACACCTTC. Looking up the rest from reference TRBV5-1 and TRBJ1-2 gives the full variable domain: KAGVTQTPRYLIKTRGQQVTLSCSPISGHRSVSWYQQTPGQGLQFLFEYFSETQRNKGNFPGRFSGRQFSNSRSEMNVSTLELGDSALYLCASRLTGSGYGYTFGSGTRLTVV.

The chain uses TRBV9 and TRBJ2-1; perhaps TRBD2 as D (6 bases). V was trimmed by 0 bases and J by 8 bases, leaving 9 bases between them. This CDR3 has 13 amino acids. The germline V gene has CDR1 SGDLS and CDR2 YYNGEE. This CDR3 is CASSVEGLDEQFF. The DNA of the CDR3 is TGTGCCAGCAGCGTAGAGGGACTGGATGAGCAGTTCTTC.

This clonotype was recorded at least ten times. V usage is TRBV7-8 and J usage is TRBJ2-7, with TRBD1 identical over 9 bases. The ends lost 5 bases at V and 5 bases at J; junction bases unmatched: 10. CDR3 length: 15 amino acids. CDR1 and CDR2 (germline): SGHVS, FQNEAQ. The CDR3 spells CASSRQGQGRNEQYF. The CDR3 bases are TGTGCCAGCAGCCGACAAGGACAGGGGAGGAACGAGCAGTACTTC.

The rearrangement uses TRBV10-3 and TRBJ2-7; the match to TRBD2 covers 8 bases. V gave up 4 bases and J gave up 0 bases; unmatched junction bases: 2. The V gene's germline CDR1 is ENHRY and CDR2 SYGVKD. CDR3 length: 14 amino acids. CDR3 bases: TGTGCCATCAGTGCCCGGGAGGGCTCCTACGAGCAGTACTTC. Translating it yields CAISAREGSYEQYF.

This clonotype was counted many times. The rearrangement links TRBV7-3 to TRBJ2-5, with 9 bases fitting TRBD2. The V gene's germline CDR1 is SGHTA and CDR2 FQGTGA. This CDR3 is built from 15 residues. V lost 3 bases to trimming and J lost 1 base; unmatched junction nucleotides: 3. The CDR3 protein is CASSLAGGSQETQYF. Written as DNA, the CDR3 is TGTGCCAGCAGCTTGGCGGGGGGGAGCCAAGAGACCCAGTACTTC.